This TCR beta chain came from a study of blood T cell repertoires in COVID-19. Study-level information: From T cells, B-cell-depleted T cells, or PBMCs came the material, which was cDNA or gDNA.

Repertoires were generated with immunoSEQ multiplex PCR, while TCRdb's copy carries only in-frame clones and drops some. The data contain about 440,000 clones, 87% of them singletons. CDR1 is SQVTM and CDR2 is ANQGSEA in the germline V gene. The CDR3 consists of 11 residues. V trimming: 7 bases; J trimming: 6 bases; junction bases outside the gene matches: 2. Participants' reported clinical history set cohort assignment. This clone was seen a single time. The TCR was taken from a woman between 18 and 30 years old with acute COVID-19. The J gene is TRBJ2-3, the V gene TRBV29-1, with TRBD1 matching over 9 bases. Sequencing was done on a sample of PBMCs or T cells enriched from blood (not recorded which). This chain's CDR3 is CSGDRADTQYF. CDR3 DNA sequence: TGCAGCGGGGACAGGGCCGATACGCAGTATTTT.